The next 16 T cell receptor beta chains were all read from a single sample in a study of T cell responses to AZD1222 COVID-19 vaccine. Data came from immunoSEQ multiplex PCR; TCRdb stores just in-frame clones and leaves some out. This table holds 100,000 to 150,000 clones, approximately 91% found once. The material was peripheral blood, obtained 28 days after the second AZD1222 dose. These receptors were taken from an adult who received the AZD1222 COVID-19 vaccine.

The chain combines TRBV7-9 with TRBJ2-2, with 10 bases that match TRBD2. The junction had 3 bases not matched to a gene; V was cut back by 2 bases and J by 6 bases. Germline-derived CDR1 and CDR2 are SEHNR and FQNEAQ (reference sequence). The CDR3 is 15 amino acids. As DNA, the CDR3 is TGTGCCAGCAGCTTATCTAGCGGGAGCCCCGGGGAGCTGTTTTTT. It encodes CASSLSSGSPGELFF.

The CDR3 DNA sequence: TGTGCCAGCAGTTTCCTCGGACCGGCTTTCTTT. Protein: CASSFLGPAFF. The chain combines TRBV28 with TRBJ1-1; D ambiguous. V lost 3 bases, J lost 11 bases, and 10 bases lay in between. CDR1 is MDHEN, CDR2 SYDVKM, per germline. The CDR3 loop spans 11 amino acids.

Only a few counts were recorded for this clone. DNA for the CDR3: TGTGCCAGCAGTTTAAAGTTTGGACAGGGCAGGGTCCATGGCTACACCTTC. This translates into CASSLKFGQGRVHGYTF. V and J are TRBV27 and TRBJ1-2, with 8 bases aligning to TRBD1. V dropped 2 bases and J dropped 6; count of bases not matched to a gene: 14. The CDR3 contains 17 residues. Germline V gene lookup returns CDR1 MNHEY and CDR2 SMNVEV (reference sequence).

The CDR3 here is CASTPLWGDEQYF. DNA of the CDR3: TGTGCCAGCACCCCTCTTTGGGGGGACGAGCAGTACTTC. The chain joins TRBV27 to TRBJ2-7; weak D call: TRBD2 (6 bases). The V gene lost 7 bases and the J gene lost 5 bases, with 15 bases spanning the gap. CDR1 MNHEY and CDR2 SMNVEV come from the germline V gene (reference sequence). This CDR3 is built from 13 residues.

Here the CDR3 reads CASSRQENYGYTF. In DNA form, the CDR3 reads TGTGCCAGCAGCCGACAGGAGAACTATGGCTACACCTTC. V and J are TRBV7-8 and TRBJ1-2; D perhaps matches TRBD1 (6 bases). Deletions cut 5 bases from V and 2 bases from J, with 9 bases between. CDR3 length: 13 amino acids. Germline V gene sequence: CDR1 SGHVS, CDR2 FQNEAQ.

The V and J genes are TRBV2 and TRBJ1-2; 8 nucleotides match TRBD1. Germline lookup yields CDR1 SNHLY and CDR2 FYNNEI. This CDR3 is built from 15 residues. V dropped 4 bases and J dropped 8; count of bases not matched to a gene: 12. CDR3 sequence reads: CASSALPDRASGYTF. The CDR3 region has the DNA TGTGCCAGCAGTGCCCTCCCGGACAGGGCTTCCGGCTACACCTTC.

Of note for this clone: Additional DNA sequences in this sample encode the identical CDR3. This sequence joins TRBV18 and TRBJ2-2, with unresolved D. V was clipped by 3 bases and J by 2 bases, with 1 base between them. Germline CDR1 and CDR2: KGHSH and LQKENI. The CDR3 length is 12 residues. CDR3 protein: CASSPNTGELFF. CDR3 coding DNA: TGTGCCAGCTCACCCAACACCGGGGAGCTGTTTTTT.

The chain couples TRBV9 to TRBJ2-7; 10 bases line up with TRBD2. The J segment lost 7 bases and the V segment lost 0 bases, leaving 7 bases of the junction unmatched. This CDR3 is built from 15 residues. Germline CDR1 reads SGDLS; CDR2 reads YYNGEE. The CDR3 spells CASSVGLAGPLEQYF. CDR3 in DNA: TGTGCCAGCAGCGTAGGACTAGCGGGCCCCCTAGAGCAGTACTTC. Full variable domain (outside the CDR3, taken from reference TRBV9 and TRBJ2-7): DSGVTQTPKHLITATGQRVTLRCSPRSGDLSVYWYQQSLDQGLQFLIQYYNGEERAKGNILERFSAQQFPDLHSELNLSSLELGDSALYFCASSVGLAGPLEQYFGPGTRLTVT.

V usage is TRBV5-1 and J usage is TRBJ2-2, with D perhaps TRBD2 (5 bases). The CDR3 runs to 14 residues. Trimming took off 0 bases at V and 5 bases at J, with 8 bases between the two ends. Looked up from germline, CDR1 is SGHRS and CDR2 is YFSETQ. The CDR3 bases are TGCGCCAGCAGCTTGGACGGGGAAACCGGGGAGCTGTTTTTT. This translates into CASSLDGETGELFF.

V and J are TRBV12-5 and TRBJ2-1; TRBD2 is a possible D gene (6 bases). Between the trimmed V and J ends, which lost 0 bases and 0 bases, there was a span of 6 bases. Germline loops: CDR1 LGHNT, CDR2 FRNRAP. CDR3 size: 15 residues. CDR3 nucleotides: TGTGCTAGTGGTTTGGTAGCGGGCTCCTACAATGAGCAGTTCTTC. Amino acid sequence: CASGLVAGSYNEQFF.

CDR3 sequence: CATSDLLYGYTF. The CDR3, as DNA: TGTGCCACCAGCGACCTGCTCTATGGCTACACCTTC. The rearrangement uses TRBV15 and TRBJ1-2; D is unresolved. The CDR3 is 12 amino acids. Trimming took off 5 bases at V and 4 bases at J, with 8 bases between the two ends. CDR1 is LNHNV and CDR2 is YYDKDF in the germline V gene (reference sequence).

This clone was observed once. The CDR3 sequence is CASSQRGADEQYF. For the CDR3, the DNA is TGCGCCAGCAGTCAACGCGGGGCGGACGAGCAGTACTTC. The chain couples TRBV5-1 to TRBJ2-7, with D possibly TRBD2 on 6 matching bases. V was cut by 5 bases and J by 5 bases, with 14 bases left in between. CDR3 length: 13 residues. Looked up from germline, CDR1 is SGHRS and CDR2 is YFSETQ.

Only one count was recorded for this clone. The chain uses TRBV4-1 and TRBJ1-2; D is undetermined. The CDR3 spans 17 residues. Germline V gives CDR1 MGHRA, CDR2 YSYEKL. V was trimmed by 3 bases and J by 5 bases, leaving 22 bases between them. Written as DNA, the CDR3 is TGCGCCAGCAGCCATTTAGGGCGGGAAAAGGGCGAGTATGGCTACACCTTC. It encodes CASSHLGREKGEYGYTF.

This clone appeared a single time. The genes are TRBV24-1 and TRBJ1-1; D not certain. Germline V gives CDR1 KGHDR, CDR2 SFDVKD. The CDR3 length is 14 residues. V dropped 6 bases and J dropped 2 bases, with 12 bases sitting between them. CDR3 bases: TGTGCCACCAGTCCCTCGACACCTAACACTGAAGCTTTCTTT. It specifies CATSPSTPNTEAFF.

The J gene is TRBJ1-2, the V gene TRBV19; D perhaps matches TRBD1 (6 bases). The V gene lost 2 bases and the J gene lost 7 bases, with 11 bases spanning the gap. CDR3 length equals 13 residues. Germline V gene sequence: CDR1 LNHDA, CDR2 SQIVND (reference sequence). CDR3 sequence (DNA): TGTGCCAGTAGTATATCCCAAGGGGGTGGCTACACCTTC. Residues: CASSISQGGGYTF.

The V and J genes are TRBV2 and TRBJ2-7; 10 nucleotides line up with TRBD2. CDR3 length equals 15 residues. V was clipped by 6 bases and J by 2 bases; unmatched bases: 7. CDR1 SNHLY and CDR2 FYNNEI come from the germline V gene. The CDR3 protein is CASRSGLAETYEQYF. In nucleotides, the CDR3 is TGTGCCAGCAGATCCGGACTAGCGGAGACCTACGAGCAGTACTTC.